This TCR beta chain was sequenced during a study of shared clonotypes between healthy human individuals. Across the study: For every donor, three CD4 naive, three CD4 memory, two CD8 naive and one CD8 memory plates were used. Study-wide points: Sharing across four donors was highest in naive CD4 (around 5%) and lowest in memory CD8 (about 0.4%).

Deep level was the assay's run setting. Sequencing was performed with immunoSEQ multiplex PCR; in TCRdb, only in-frame clones are kept and a portion is missing. Found here are about 1.5 million clones, around 98% of them singletons; the top ten hold 0.45%. This CDR3 is 14 amino acids long. Trimming stripped 4 bases from V and 5 bases from J, with 15 bases between. Germline V lookup: CDR1 SGHNT, CDR2 YYREEE (reference sequence). Donors included only healthy HIV-negative adults lacking recent acute infections or vaccinations. In the case of this clone: Antigen unknown.

The receptor's source is a man aged 25-45 years in good health. The chain couples TRBV5-4 to TRBJ1-1; no reliable D call. The sequencing sample was made of naive CD4+ T cells sorted from blood. Documented subset: CD45RA+ positively selected. In nucleotides, the CDR3 is TGTGCCAGCAGCACGCATCCGGGGTTGACTGAAGCTTTCTTT. Translating gives CASSTHPGLTEAFF.